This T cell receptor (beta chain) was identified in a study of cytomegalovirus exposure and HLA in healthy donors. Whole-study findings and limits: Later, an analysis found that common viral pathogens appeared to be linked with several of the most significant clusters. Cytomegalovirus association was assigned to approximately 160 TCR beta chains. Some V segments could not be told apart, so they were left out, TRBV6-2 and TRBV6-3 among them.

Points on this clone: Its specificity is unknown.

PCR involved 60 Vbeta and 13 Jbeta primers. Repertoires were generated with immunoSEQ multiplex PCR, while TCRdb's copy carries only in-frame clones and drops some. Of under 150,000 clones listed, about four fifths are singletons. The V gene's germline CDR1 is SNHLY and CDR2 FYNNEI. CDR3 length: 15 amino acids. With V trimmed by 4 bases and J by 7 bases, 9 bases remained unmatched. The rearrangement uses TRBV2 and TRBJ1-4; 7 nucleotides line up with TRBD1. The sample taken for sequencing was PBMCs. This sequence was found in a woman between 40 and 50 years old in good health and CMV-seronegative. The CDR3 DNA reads TGTGCCAGCAGTGGACAGGGTTCCATCGGTGAAAAACTGTTTTTT. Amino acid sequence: CASSGQGSIGEKLFF.